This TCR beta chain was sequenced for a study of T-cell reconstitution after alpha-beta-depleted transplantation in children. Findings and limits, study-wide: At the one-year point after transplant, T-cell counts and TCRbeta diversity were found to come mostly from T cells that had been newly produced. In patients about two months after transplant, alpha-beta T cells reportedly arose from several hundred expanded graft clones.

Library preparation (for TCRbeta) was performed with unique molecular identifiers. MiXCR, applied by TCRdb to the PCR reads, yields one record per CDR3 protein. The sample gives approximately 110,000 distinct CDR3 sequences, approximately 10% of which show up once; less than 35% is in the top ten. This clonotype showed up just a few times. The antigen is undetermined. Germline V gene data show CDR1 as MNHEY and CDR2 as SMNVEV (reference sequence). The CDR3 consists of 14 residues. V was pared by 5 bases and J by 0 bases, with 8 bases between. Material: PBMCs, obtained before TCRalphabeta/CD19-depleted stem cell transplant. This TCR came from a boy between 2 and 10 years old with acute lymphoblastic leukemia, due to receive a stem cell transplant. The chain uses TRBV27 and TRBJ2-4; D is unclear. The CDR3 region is CASSGRLAKNIQYF. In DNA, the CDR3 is TGTGCCAGCAGTGGTCGCCTAGCCAAAAACATTCAGTACTTC.